This TCR beta chain is from a study of blood T cell repertoires in COVID-19. Study context: COVID-19 samples collected from the United States, Italy and Spain covered acute and convalescent phases. From T cells, B-cell-depleted T cells, or PBMCs came the material, which was cDNA or gDNA.

Original processing methods: Reference gene primer amplification gave estimated nucleated cell counts. Produced via immunoSEQ multiplex PCR; TCRdb's table is partial and in-frame only. V and J calls and clone size come straight from that table; D and trimming were deduced from the DNA. Seen here are approximately 220,000 clones, roughly 89% observed once, and the top ten hold 3% to 4.5%. The CDR3 is 16 residues long. CDR1 and CDR2 from the germline V gene are MGHRA and YSYEKL. V lost 2 bases to trimming and J lost 4 bases, with 15 bases between them. Cohorts were based on clinical histories the participants reported.

This sequence joins TRBV4-1 and TRBJ1-5, with D maybe TRBD1 (6 bases). The sequencing input was PBMCs or T cells enriched from blood (not recorded which). The sequence came from a woman aged 40 to 50 with acute COVID-19. The CDR3 DNA is TGCGCCAGCAGCCAAAACGAGGGGGGGGGAAATCAGCCCCAGCATTTT. It translates to CASSQNEGGGNQPQHF.